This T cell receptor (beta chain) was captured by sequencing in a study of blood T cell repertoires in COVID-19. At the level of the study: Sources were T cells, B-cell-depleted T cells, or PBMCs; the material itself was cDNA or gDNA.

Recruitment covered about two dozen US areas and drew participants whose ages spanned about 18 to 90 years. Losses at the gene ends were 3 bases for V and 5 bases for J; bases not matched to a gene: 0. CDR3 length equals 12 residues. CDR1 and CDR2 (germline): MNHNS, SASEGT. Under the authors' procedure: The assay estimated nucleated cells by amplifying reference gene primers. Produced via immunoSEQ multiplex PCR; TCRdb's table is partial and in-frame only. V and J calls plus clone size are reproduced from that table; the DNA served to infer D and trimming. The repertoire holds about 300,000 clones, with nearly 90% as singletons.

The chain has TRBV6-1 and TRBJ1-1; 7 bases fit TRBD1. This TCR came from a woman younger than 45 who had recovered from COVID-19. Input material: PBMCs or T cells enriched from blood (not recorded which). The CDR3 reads CASSEGQTEAFF. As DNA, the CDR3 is TGTGCCAGCAGTGAGGGACAGACTGAAGCTTTCTTT.